One and the same sample provided the 2 T cell receptor beta chains below, sequenced in a study of cytomegalovirus exposure and HLA in healthy donors. Amplification used 60 Vbeta primers and 13 Jbeta primers. This table comes from immunoSEQ multiplex PCR, and its TCRdb copy is limited to in-frame clones, with some not included. The table shows approximately 150,000 clones, with 70% to 80% occurring only once. Input material: PBMCs. The receptors shown here come from a woman aged 40 to 50 in good health and CMV-seropositive.

The chain is built from TRBV27 and TRBJ2-7; TRBD2 matches 10 bases. V dropped 6 bases and J dropped 6; count of bases not matched to a gene: 8. Germline assignment: CDR1 MNHEY and CDR2 SMNVEV (reference sequence). The CDR3 extends over 14 amino acids. CDR3 bases: TGTGCCAGCAGCCCCGGGACTAGCGCTTTCGAGCAGTACTTC. It encodes CASSPGTSAFEQYF.

This clone was seen a few times. The chain carries TRBV4-1 and TRBJ2-3; TRBD2 matches at 12 bases. V trimming: 3 bases; J trimming: 3 bases; junction bases outside the gene matches: 10. Germline V lookup: CDR1 MGHRA, CDR2 YSYEKL. The CDR3 length is 18 residues. CDR3 DNA sequence: TGCGCCAGCAGCCAGCGGACTAGCGGGAAGGGCGGGACAGATACGCAGTATTTT. Protein: CASSQRTSGKGGTDTQYF.